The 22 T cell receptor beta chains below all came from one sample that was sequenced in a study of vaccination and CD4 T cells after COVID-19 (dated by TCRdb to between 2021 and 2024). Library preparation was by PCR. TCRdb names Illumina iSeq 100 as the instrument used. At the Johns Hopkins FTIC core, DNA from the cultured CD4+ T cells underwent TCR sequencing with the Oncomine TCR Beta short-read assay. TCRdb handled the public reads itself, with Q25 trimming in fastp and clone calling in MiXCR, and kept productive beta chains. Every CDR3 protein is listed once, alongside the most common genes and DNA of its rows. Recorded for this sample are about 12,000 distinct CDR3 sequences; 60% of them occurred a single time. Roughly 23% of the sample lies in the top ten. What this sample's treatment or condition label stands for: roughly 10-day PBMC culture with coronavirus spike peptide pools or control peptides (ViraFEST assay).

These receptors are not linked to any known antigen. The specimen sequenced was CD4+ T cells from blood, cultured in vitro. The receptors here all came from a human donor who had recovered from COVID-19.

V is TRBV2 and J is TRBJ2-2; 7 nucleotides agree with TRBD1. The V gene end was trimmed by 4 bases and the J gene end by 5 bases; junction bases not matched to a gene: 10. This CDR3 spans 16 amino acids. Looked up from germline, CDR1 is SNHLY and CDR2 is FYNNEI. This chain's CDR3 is CASSGQGSGVTGELFF. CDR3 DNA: TGTGCCAGCAGTGGACAGGGTTCGGGTGTGACCGGGGAGCTGTTTTTT.

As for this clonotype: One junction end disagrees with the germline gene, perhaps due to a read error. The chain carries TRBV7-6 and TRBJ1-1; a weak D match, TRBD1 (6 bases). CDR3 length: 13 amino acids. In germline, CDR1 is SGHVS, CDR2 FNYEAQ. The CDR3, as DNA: TGTGCCAGCACCTTACAGGGGAACACTGAAGCTTTCTTT. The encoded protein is CASTLQGNTEAFF.

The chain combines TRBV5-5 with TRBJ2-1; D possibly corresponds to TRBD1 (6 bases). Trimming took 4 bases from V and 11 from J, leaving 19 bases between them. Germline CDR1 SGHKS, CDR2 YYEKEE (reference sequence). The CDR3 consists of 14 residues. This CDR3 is CASSLGQTQGKQFF. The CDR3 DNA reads TGTGCCAGCAGCCTCGGTCAAACCCAGGGGAAGCAGTTCTTC.

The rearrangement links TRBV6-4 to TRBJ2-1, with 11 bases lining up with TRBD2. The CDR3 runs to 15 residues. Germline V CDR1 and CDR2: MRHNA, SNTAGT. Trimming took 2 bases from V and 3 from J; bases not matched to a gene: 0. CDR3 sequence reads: CASSDTSGSYNEQFF. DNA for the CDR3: TGTGCCAGCAGTGACACTAGCGGGAGCTACAATGAGCAGTTCTTC.

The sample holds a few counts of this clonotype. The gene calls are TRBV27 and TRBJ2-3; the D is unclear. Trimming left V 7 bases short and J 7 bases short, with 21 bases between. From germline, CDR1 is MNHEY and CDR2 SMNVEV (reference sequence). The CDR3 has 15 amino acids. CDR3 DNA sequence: TGTGCCAGCATCCTACGGCTTGGGGTTACAAATACGCAGTATTTT. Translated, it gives CASILRLGVTNTQYF.

CDR3 sequence: CSASEPTAVSPYEQYF. The CDR3 coding sequence is TGCAGTGCTAGCGAGCCAACAGCAGTATCCCCCTACGAGCAGTACTTC. V gene TRBV20-1 combines with J gene TRBJ2-7; no definite D call. Trimming stripped 3 bases from V and 2 bases from J, with 20 bases between. Germline CDR1 reads DFQATT; CDR2 reads SNEGSKA (reference sequence). The CDR3 sequence is 16 residues long.

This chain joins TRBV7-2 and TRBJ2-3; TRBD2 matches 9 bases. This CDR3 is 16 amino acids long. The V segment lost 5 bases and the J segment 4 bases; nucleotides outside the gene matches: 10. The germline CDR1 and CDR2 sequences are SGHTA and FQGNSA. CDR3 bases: TGTGCCAGCAGCAGATCTAGCGGGAACCCCCCAGATACGCAGTATTTT. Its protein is CASSRSSGNPPDTQYF.

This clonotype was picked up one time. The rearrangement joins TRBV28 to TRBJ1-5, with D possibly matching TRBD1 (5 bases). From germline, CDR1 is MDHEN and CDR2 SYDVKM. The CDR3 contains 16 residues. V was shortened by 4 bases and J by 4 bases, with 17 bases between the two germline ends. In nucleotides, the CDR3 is TGTGCCAGCAGTTCGAGCCACCGACAGATTAATCAGCCCCAGCATTTT. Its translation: CASSSSHRQINQPQHF. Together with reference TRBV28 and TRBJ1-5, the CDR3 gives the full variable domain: DVKVTQSSRYLVKRTGEKVFLECVQDMDHENMFWYRQDPGLGLRLIYFSYDVKMKEKGDIPEGYSVSREKKERFSLILESASTNQTSMYLCASSSSHRQINQPQHFGDGTRLSIL.

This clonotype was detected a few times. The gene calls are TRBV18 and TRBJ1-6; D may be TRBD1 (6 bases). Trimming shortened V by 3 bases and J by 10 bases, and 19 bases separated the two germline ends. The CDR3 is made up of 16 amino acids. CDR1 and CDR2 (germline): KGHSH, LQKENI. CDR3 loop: CASSPGTLTGGSPLHF. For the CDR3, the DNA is TGTGCCAGCTCACCGGGGACCTTAACCGGGGGCTCACCCCTCCACTTT. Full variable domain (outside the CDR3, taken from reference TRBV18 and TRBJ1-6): NAGVMQNPRHLVRRRGQEARLRCSPMKGHSHVYWYRQLPEEGLKFMVYLQKENIIDESGMPKERFSAEFPKEGPSILRIQQVVRGDSAAYFCASSPGTLTGGSPLHFGNGTRLTVT.

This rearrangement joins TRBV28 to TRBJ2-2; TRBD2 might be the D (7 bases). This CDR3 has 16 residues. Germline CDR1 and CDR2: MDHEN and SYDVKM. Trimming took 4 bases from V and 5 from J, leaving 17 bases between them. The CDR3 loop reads CASSWGGGTFTGELFF. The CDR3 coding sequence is TGTGCCAGCAGTTGGGGGGGCGGGACCTTTACCGGGGAGCTGTTTTTT.

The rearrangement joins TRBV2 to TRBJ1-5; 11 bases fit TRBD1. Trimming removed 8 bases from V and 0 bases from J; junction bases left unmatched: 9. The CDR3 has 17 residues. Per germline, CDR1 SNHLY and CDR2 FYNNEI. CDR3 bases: TGTGCCAGCGAACCGGGACAGGGGGACTATAGCAATCAGCCCCAGCATTTT. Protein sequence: CASEPGQGDYSNQPQHF.

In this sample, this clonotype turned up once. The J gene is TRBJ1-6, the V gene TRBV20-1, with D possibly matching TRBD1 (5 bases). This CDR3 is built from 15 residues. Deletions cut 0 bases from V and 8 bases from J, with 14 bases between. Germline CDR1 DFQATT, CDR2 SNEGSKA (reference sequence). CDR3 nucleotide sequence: TGCAGTGCTAGAGAAGGTGGGGGTACCTATTCACCCCTCCACTTT. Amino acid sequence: CSAREGGGTYSPLHF.

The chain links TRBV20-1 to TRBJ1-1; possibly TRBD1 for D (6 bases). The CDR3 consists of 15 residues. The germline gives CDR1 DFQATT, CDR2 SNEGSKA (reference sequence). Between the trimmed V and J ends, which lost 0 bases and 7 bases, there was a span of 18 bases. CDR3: CSARDLASAGHEAFF. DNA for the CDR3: TGCAGTGCTAGAGATCTGGCTTCCGCGGGACATGAAGCTTTCTTT.

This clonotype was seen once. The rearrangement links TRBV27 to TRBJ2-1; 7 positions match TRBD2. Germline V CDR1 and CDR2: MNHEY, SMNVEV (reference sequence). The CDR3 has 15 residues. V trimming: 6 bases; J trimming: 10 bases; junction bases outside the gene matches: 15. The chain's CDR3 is CASRPLAAQRLEQFF. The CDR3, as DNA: TGTGCCAGCAGGCCCCTAGCGGCCCAAAGGTTAGAGCAGTTCTTC.

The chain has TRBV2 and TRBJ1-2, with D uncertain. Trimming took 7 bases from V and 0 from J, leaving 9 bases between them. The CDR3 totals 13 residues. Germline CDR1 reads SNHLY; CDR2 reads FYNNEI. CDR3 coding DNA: TGTGCCAGCACGGGATATGCTAACTATGGCTACACCTTC. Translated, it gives CASTGYANYGYTF.

In DNA, the CDR3 is TGTGCCAGCAGCCGCCCGGGACTAGCAAACATTCAGTACTTC. This translates into CASSRPGLANIQYF. The chain links TRBV7-2 to TRBJ2-4; 9 nucleotides agree with TRBD2. Losses at the gene ends were 5 bases for V and 6 bases for J; bases not matched to a gene: 5. The CDR3 contains 14 residues. CDR1 is SGHTA and CDR2 is FQGNSA in the germline V gene.

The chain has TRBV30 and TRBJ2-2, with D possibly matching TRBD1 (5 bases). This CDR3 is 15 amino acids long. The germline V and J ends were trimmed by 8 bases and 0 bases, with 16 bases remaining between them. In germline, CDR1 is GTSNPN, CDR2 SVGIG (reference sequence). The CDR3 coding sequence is TGTGCCCTCAAGGGGAAGTCGGCGAACACCGGGGAGCTGTTTTTT. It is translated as CALKGKSANTGELFF.

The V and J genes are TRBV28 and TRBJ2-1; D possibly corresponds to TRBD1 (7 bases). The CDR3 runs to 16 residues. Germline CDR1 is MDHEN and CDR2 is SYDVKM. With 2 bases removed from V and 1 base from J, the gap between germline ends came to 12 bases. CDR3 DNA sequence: TGTGCCAGCAGTTTAAGCTCAGGGGGGTCCTACAATGAGCAGTTCTTC. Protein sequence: CASSLSSGGSYNEQFF.

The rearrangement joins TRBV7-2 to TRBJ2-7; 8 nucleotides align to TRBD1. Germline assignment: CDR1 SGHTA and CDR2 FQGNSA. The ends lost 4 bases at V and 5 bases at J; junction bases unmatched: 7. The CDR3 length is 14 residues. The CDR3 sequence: CASSSRQGRNEQYF. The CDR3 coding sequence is TGTGCCAGCAGCTCTCGACAGGGGAGGAACGAGCAGTACTTC.

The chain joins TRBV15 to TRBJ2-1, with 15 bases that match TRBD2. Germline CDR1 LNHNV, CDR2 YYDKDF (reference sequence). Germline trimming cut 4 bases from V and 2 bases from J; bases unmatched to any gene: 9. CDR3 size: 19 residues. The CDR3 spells CATSNGGTSGRSPYNEQFF. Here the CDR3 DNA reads TGTGCCACCAGCAACGGAGGGACTAGCGGGAGGTCCCCCTACAATGAGCAGTTCTTC.

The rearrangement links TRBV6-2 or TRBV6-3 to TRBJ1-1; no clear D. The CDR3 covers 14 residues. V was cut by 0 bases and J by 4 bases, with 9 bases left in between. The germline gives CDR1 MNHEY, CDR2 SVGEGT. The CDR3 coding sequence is TGTGCCAGCAGTTACTCACCGGTGGTCACTGAAGCTTTCTTT. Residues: CASSYSPVVTEAFF.

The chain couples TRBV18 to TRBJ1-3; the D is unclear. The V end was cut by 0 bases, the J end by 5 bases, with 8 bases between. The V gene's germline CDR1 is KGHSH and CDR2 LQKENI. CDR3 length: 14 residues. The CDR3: CASSPPSSRNTIYF. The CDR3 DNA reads TGTGCCAGCTCACCACCGTCCAGCCGAAACACCATATATTTT.